This T cell receptor beta chain was retrieved from a study of cytomegalovirus exposure and HLA in healthy donors. Study outcomes and limitations: There were three CMV-associated chains whose specificity for CMV antigens was confirmed in vitro.

The primer mix had 60 Vbeta and 13 Jbeta primers. Data came from immunoSEQ multiplex PCR; TCRdb stores just in-frame clones and leaves some out. The data contain 140,000 or so clones, more than 60% of them singletons. This clone has only a few counts. What it binds is unknown. CDR3 length: 14 amino acids. CDR1 is LGHNA and CDR2 is YSLEER in the germline V gene. Trimming stripped 1 base from V and 3 bases from J, with 10 bases between. The chain uses TRBV4-3 and TRBJ2-7; weak D call: TRBD2 (5 bases). The receptor comes from a woman aged 55-75 years in good health and CMV-seronegative. The sequencing sample was made of PBMCs. The CDR3 reads CASSQAPGIYEQYF. Written as DNA, the CDR3 is TGCGCCAGCAGCCAAGCGCCCGGGATCTACGAGCAGTACTTC.